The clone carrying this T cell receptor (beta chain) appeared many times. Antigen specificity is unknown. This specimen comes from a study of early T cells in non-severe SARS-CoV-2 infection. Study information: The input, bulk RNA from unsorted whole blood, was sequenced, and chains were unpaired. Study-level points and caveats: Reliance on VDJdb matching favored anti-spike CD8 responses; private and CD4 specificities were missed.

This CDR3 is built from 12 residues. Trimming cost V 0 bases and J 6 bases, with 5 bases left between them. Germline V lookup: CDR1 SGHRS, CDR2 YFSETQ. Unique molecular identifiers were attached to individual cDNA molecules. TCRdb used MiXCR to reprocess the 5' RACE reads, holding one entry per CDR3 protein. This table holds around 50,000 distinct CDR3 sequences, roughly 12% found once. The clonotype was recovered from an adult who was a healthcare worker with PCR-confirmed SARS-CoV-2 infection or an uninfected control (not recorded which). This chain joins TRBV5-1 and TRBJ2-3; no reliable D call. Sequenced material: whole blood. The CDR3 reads CASSLEGDTQYF. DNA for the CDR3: TGCGCCAGCAGCTTGGAAGGGGATACGCAGTATTTT.